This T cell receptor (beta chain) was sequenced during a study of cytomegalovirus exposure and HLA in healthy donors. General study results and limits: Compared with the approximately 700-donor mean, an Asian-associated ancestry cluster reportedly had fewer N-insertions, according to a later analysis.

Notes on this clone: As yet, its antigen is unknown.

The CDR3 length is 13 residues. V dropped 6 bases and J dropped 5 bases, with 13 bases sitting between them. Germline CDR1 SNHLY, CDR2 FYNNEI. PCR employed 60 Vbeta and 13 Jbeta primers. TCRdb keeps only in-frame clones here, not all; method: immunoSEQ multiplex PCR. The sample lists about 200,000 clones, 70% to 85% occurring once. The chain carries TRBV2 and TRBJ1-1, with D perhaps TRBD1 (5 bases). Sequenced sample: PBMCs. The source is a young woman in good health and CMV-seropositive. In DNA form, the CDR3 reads TGTGCCAGCAGGCTCGGGGGAAGAACTGAAGCTTTCTTT. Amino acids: CASRLGGRTEAFF.